This TCR beta chain is drawn from a study of cytomegalovirus exposure and HLA in healthy donors. This PCR relied on a set of 60 Vbeta primers and 13 Jbeta primers. Clones were read by immunoSEQ multiplex PCR, and TCRdb kept only the in-frame ones, dropping some. The sample data list some 130,000 clones. This CDR3 is built from 14 residues. Germline CDR1 reads SQVTM; CDR2 reads ANQGSEA. A remark on this clone: One end of the junction fails to match germline, which may point to a read error. In the same sample, other DNA sequences code for this CDR3.

Specimen: PBMCs. The chain links TRBV29-1 to TRBJ1-1; 9 bases are a match to TRBD1. This TCR was sampled from a man between 18 and 29 years old in good health and CMV-seronegative. The CDR3 DNA follows: TGCAGCGTTGAGGGGGGGACAGGGTCCACTGAAGCCTTCTTT. The encoded protein is CSVEGGTGSTEAFF.